A single sample gave rise to the 27 T cell receptor beta chains below, sequenced in a study of blood T cells in healthy people across ages (dated by TCRdb to the mid-2010s). The library was produced with 5' RACE. Sequencing was performed on an Illumina HiSeq 2500. The second PCR ran for about 6 to 11 cycles and used a J-beta primer mix along with a sample-barcoded 5' primer. TCRdb reprocessing: public reads trimmed at Q25 with fastp, clones called with MiXCR, in-frame beta chains kept. Identical CDR3 proteins give one entry, which carries the most common genes and DNA. The sample has roughly 700,000 distinct CDR3 sequences on record, roughly 49% of them singletons. The biggest ten clones account for 30% to 35% of the sample. The sample comprised blood. Receptors originate from a woman aged 60-75 years in good health.

The chain is built from TRBV7-9 and TRBJ2-7, with 7 bases identical to TRBD1. Germline trimming cut 4 bases from V and 3 bases from J; bases unmatched to any gene: 3. Germline V lookup: CDR1 SEHNR, CDR2 FQNEAQ (reference sequence). This CDR3 has 13 residues. The CDR3 DNA reads as TGTGCCAGCAGCTCGGGACAGTTCTACGAGCAGTACTTC. It encodes CASSSGQFYEQYF. Based on the CDR3 plus reference TRBV7-9 and TRBJ2-7, the full variable domain is DTGVSQNPRHKITKRGQNVTFRCDPISEHNRLYWYRQTLGQGPEFLTYFQNEAQLEKSRLLSDRFSAERPKGSFSTLEIQRTEQGDSAMYLCASSSGQFYEQYFGPGTRLTVT.

This rearrangement joins TRBV7-2 to TRBJ2-3; D gene ambiguous. The V gene lost 6 bases and the J gene lost 6 bases, with 13 bases spanning the gap. The CDR3 sequence is 13 residues long. Germline loops: CDR1 SGHTA, CDR2 FQGNSA. As DNA, the CDR3 is TGTGCCAGCAGTTACTATGGGGTGGATACGCAGTATTTT. It yields the protein CASSYYGVDTQYF.

This sequence joins TRBV28 and TRBJ2-7; TRBD2 matches at 7 bases. Looked up from germline, CDR1 is MDHEN and CDR2 is SYDVKM. The CDR3 length is 15 residues. The trim removed 3 bases at V and 4 bases at J, leaving 9 bases unmatched. CDR3 residues: CASSFGGRDLYEQYF. For the CDR3, the DNA is TGTGCCAGCAGTTTCGGAGGGAGGGACTTGTACGAGCAGTACTTC.

A single count supports this clonotype. The rearrangement uses TRBV14 and TRBJ2-6, with D maybe TRBD1 (5 bases). V lost 1 base and J lost 0, with 10 bases in between. CDR3 length equals 17 residues. Germline CDR1 SGHDN, CDR2 FVKESK. CDR3 in amino acids: CASSQVRVVSGANVLTF. Written as DNA, the CDR3 is TGTGCCAGCAGCCAAGTCAGGGTTGTCTCTGGGGCCAACGTCCTGACTTTC.

This clonotype appeared many times. V gene TRBV5-1 combines with J gene TRBJ1-1; TRBD1 is a possible D gene (5 bases). This CDR3 has 14 residues. Germline lookup yields CDR1 SGHRS and CDR2 YFSETQ. V lost 4 bases and J 0 bases, leaving 10 bases between the germline ends. CDR3 sequence: CASSQGRLNTEAFF. Here the CDR3 DNA reads TGCGCCAGCAGCCAGGGACGGTTGAACACTGAAGCTTTCTTT.

This clonotype was seen a single time. The chain has TRBV6-1 and TRBJ1-2; no definite D call. The CDR3 is 12 amino acids. V lost 6 bases and J lost 5, with 10 bases in between. Germline CDR1 and CDR2: MNHNS and SASEGT. CDR3 in amino acids: CASRMTEYGYTF. CDR3 sequence (DNA): TGTGCCAGCAGGATGACGGAGTATGGCTACACCTTC.

This clonotype was detected a few times. V and J are TRBV29-1 and TRBJ2-3; the D call may be TRBD1 or TRBD2 (5 bases each). The CDR3 runs 13 residues. CDR1 and CDR2 from the germline V gene are SQVTM and ANQGSEA. V was pared by 3 bases and J by 3 bases, with 10 bases between. The DNA for the CDR3 is TGCAGCGTTGAGGAGTGGGGGACAGATACGCAGTATTTT. This encodes CSVEEWGTDTQYF.

The J gene is TRBJ2-1, the V gene TRBV7-9; TRBD1 agrees at 9 bases. The CDR3 length is 16 residues. The germline gives CDR1 SEHNR, CDR2 FQNEAQ (reference sequence). V was pared by 1 base and J by 4 bases, with 5 bases of the junction left unmatched. CDR3 in DNA: TGTGCCAGCAGCTTAGGGACAGGGGTCGTATACAATGAGCAGTTCTTC. It encodes CASSLGTGVVYNEQFF.

This clonotype was counted a single time. The rearrangement links TRBV10-3 to TRBJ1-4; 10 bases are shared with TRBD1. Germline V CDR1 and CDR2: ENHRY, SYGVKD. This CDR3 has 12 residues. The V gene end was trimmed by 9 bases and the J gene end by 8 bases; junction bases not matched to a gene: 3. The CDR3 is CAIGGQGEKLFF. CDR3 sequence (DNA): TGTGCCATTGGGGGACAGGGGGAAAAACTGTTTTTT.

Ten or more counts support this clonotype. The gene calls are TRBV4-3 and TRBJ2-3; TRBD1 matches 10 bases. The CDR3 runs 15 residues. From germline, CDR1 is LGHNA and CDR2 YSLEER. V gave up 3 bases and J gave up 6 bases; unmatched junction bases: 6. CDR3 amino acids: CASSQGTGEVDTQYF. For the CDR3, the DNA is TGCGCCAGCAGCCAGGGGACAGGGGAGGTGGATACGCAGTATTTT.

Remarks on this clonotype: This may stem from a read error, because a much larger clone lies one nucleotide away. This chain uses TRBV5-1 with TRBJ2-3, with TRBD2 identical over 9 bases. V trimming: 4 bases; J trimming: 9 bases; junction bases outside the gene matches: 9. Germline CDR1 reads SGHRS; CDR2 reads YFSETQ. The CDR3 has 14 amino acids. The CDR3 sequence is CASSGREGQETQYF. In DNA form, the CDR3 reads TGCGCCAGCAGCGGGCGGGAGGGCCAGGAGACGCAGTATTTT.

The chain has TRBV4-3 and TRBJ1-2, with D possibly matching TRBD1 (6 bases). Germline values: CDR1 LGHNA, CDR2 YSLEER. The CDR3 covers 15 residues. V was clipped by 1 base and J by 4 bases, with 13 bases between them. Here the CDR3 reads CASSQVRTVRYGYTF. The CDR3 nucleotides read TGCGCCAGCAGCCAAGTGAGGACAGTCCGCTATGGCTACACCTTC.

This rearrangement joins TRBV3-1 to TRBJ2-1, with 14 bases lining up with TRBD2. The CDR3 sequence is 16 residues long. The V gene's germline CDR1 is LGHDT and CDR2 YNNKEL (reference sequence). The junction had 8 bases not matched to a gene; V was cut back by 5 bases and J by 8 bases. CDR3 in DNA: TGTGCCAGCAGCGAAGGGACTAGCGGGAGTCTTTATGAGCAGTTCTTC. It translates to CASSEGTSGSLYEQFF.

The sample holds a few counts of this clonotype. This rearrangement joins TRBV10-3 to TRBJ2-3, with 8 bases identical to TRBD2. CDR3 size: 13 residues. Germline V lookup: CDR1 ENHRY, CDR2 SYGVKD. V dropped 4 bases and J dropped 6; count of bases not matched to a gene: 3. CDR3 sequence reads: CAISASGSDTQYF. The CDR3 coding sequence is TGTGCCATCAGTGCAAGCGGGAGTGATACGCAGTATTTT.

This clonotype came up many times. This chain joins TRBV4-3 and TRBJ2-1; 12 bases align to TRBD2. There are 15 residues in the CDR3. CDR1 and CDR2 from the germline V gene are LGHNA and YSLEER. Losses at the gene ends were 1 base for V and 9 bases for J; bases not matched to a gene: 4. CDR3 loop: CASSQGTSGKAEQFF. CDR3 nucleotides: TGCGCCAGCAGCCAAGGGACTAGCGGGAAGGCTGAGCAGTTCTTC.

This clonotype was seen a few times. The V call is TRBV18, the J call TRBJ1-6, with 7 bases that match TRBD1. V lost 6 bases, J lost 10 bases, and 12 bases stayed unmatched. The CDR3 covers 15 residues. Germline-derived CDR1 and CDR2 are KGHSH and LQKENI. CDR3 in DNA: TGTGCCAGCTCTCTTCTCGGACAGGTTCAATCACCCCTCCACTTT. This encodes CASSLLGQVQSPLHF.

This clonotype was counted only a few times. V and J are TRBV24-1 and TRBJ2-3; D remains ambiguous. CDR3 length: 18 amino acids. The V gene's germline CDR1 is KGHDR and CDR2 SFDVKD. V was clipped by 4 bases and J by 5 bases, with 24 bases between them. CDR3 region: CATSESAGRPRQKDTQYF. In DNA, the CDR3 is TGTGCCACCAGTGAGTCCGCCGGGCGTCCCAGACAAAAAGATACGCAGTATTTT.

A single count supports this clonotype. V and J are TRBV20-1 and TRBJ1-2, with a weak D call TRBD1 (6 bases). CDR1 is DFQATT and CDR2 is SNEGSKA in the germline V gene (reference sequence). The CDR3 length is 14 residues. Trimming took 3 bases from V and 2 from J, leaving 13 bases between them. CDR3 coding DNA: TGCAGTGCTAGTCGGGGGCAGGGAAACTATGGCTACACCTTC. Encoded protein: CSASRGQGNYGYTF.

This rearrangement joins TRBV2 to TRBJ2-5; TRBD2 might be the D (5 bases). Germline V gene lookup returns CDR1 SNHLY and CDR2 FYNNEI. V shed 6 bases and J shed 1 base, with 6 bases lying between them. The CDR3 is 12 residues long. In nucleotides, the CDR3 is TGTGCCAGCAGGGAGGTCCAAGAGACCCAGTACTTC. Its protein product is CASREVQETQYF. Drawing the rest from reference TRBV2 and TRBJ2-5, the complete variable domain is EPEVTQTPSHQVTQMGQEVILRCVPISNHLYFYWYRQILGQKVEFLVSFYNNEISEKSEIFDDQFSVERPDGSNFTLKIRSTKLEDSAMYFCASREVQETQYFGPGTRLLVL.

The chain employs TRBV29-1 and TRBJ1-1, with D possibly matching TRBD1 (6 bases). CDR1 SQVTM and CDR2 ANQGSEA come from the germline V gene. The CDR3 is 18 residues long. V was trimmed by 3 bases and J by 3 bases, leaving 26 bases between them. CDR3 in amino acids: CSVEAPQDRHNVDTEAFF. The DNA for the CDR3 is TGCAGCGTTGAGGCCCCCCAAGACAGGCACAACGTCGACACTGAAGCTTTCTTT.

The chain is built from TRBV6-1 and TRBJ2-5, with a tentative D call TRBD2 (5 bases). The DNA matches TRBJ2-7 better at its end, which makes the J call doubtful. Germline CDR1 reads MNHNS; CDR2 reads SASEGT. CDR3 length: 13 residues. CDR3 DNA: TGTGCCACTACGGAGGTGGGTCGGGACGAGCAGTACTTC. Protein product: CATTEVGRDEQYF.

This clonotype was seen a single time. The chain recombines TRBV5-1 with TRBJ2-1; the D call may be TRBD1 or TRBD2 (5 bases each). CDR1 is SGHRS, CDR2 YFSETQ, per germline. V lost 0 bases to trimming and J lost 4 bases, with 17 bases between them. This CDR3 comprises 17 residues. Written as DNA, the CDR3 is TGCGCCAGCAGCTTGGGGCCCCGGGGCTTTGGGTACAATGAGCAGTTCTTC. This gives the protein CASSLGPRGFGYNEQFF.

This clonotype has only a few counts. The V call is TRBV10-3, the J call TRBJ2-5; TRBD2 aligns across 7 bases. The CDR3 has 13 amino acids. The V and J ends lost 5 bases and 5 bases, in that order; junction bases with no gene match: 5. Germline assignment: CDR1 ENHRY and CDR2 SYGVKD. The CDR3 nucleotides are TGTGCCATCAGTCGGACTAGTTATGAGACCCAGTACTTC. This translates into CAISRTSYETQYF.

The sample holds a few counts of this clonotype. This chain links TRBV27 with TRBJ1-1; no clear D. The germline gives CDR1 MNHEY, CDR2 SMNVEV (reference sequence). The CDR3 covers 14 residues. The germline V and J ends were trimmed by 3 bases and 4 bases, with 12 bases remaining between them. The CDR3 loop reads CASSFSTRFTEAFF. DNA of the CDR3: TGTGCCAGCAGTTTCTCGACACGGTTCACTGAAGCTTTCTTT.

The V and J genes are TRBV24-1 and TRBJ2-3; D tentatively fits TRBD1 or TRBD2 (5 bases each). Trimming removed 4 bases from V and 5 bases from J, with 12 bases in between. CDR1 KGHDR and CDR2 SFDVKD come from the germline V gene. This CDR3 is 14 amino acids long. The CDR3 protein is CATSEAKGRDTQYF. CDR3 nucleotides: TGTGCCACCAGTGAGGCTAAGGGGAGAGATACGCAGTATTTT.

The gene calls are TRBV28 and TRBJ1-2; D is possibly TRBD1 (5 bases). The CDR3 sequence is 13 residues long. V was cut by 6 bases and J by 8 bases, with 16 bases left in between. Looked up from germline, CDR1 is MDHEN and CDR2 is SYDVKM. The CDR3 coding sequence is TGTGCCAGCAGAAAAGGGGCCGTGAAAGGCTACACCTTC. As protein: CASRKGAVKGYTF.

The chain has TRBV11-1 and TRBJ2-5; no firm D call. Trimming cost V 3 bases and J 6 bases, with 17 bases left between them. This CDR3 is 15 amino acids long. The germline V gene has CDR1 SGHAT and CDR2 FQDESV (reference sequence). CDR3 coding DNA: TGTGCCAGCAGCTTCTCCCCGACTGGGTCAAAGACCCAGTACTTC. Protein product: CASSFSPTGSKTQYF. Based on the CDR3 plus reference TRBV11-1 and TRBJ2-5, the full variable domain is EAEVAQSPRYKITEKSQAVAFWCDPISGHATLYWYRQILGQGPELLVQFQDESVVDDSQLPKDRFSAERLKGVDSTLKIQPAELGDSAMYLCASSFSPTGSKTQYFGPGTRLLVL.